Listed below are T cell receptor beta chains from one sample, sequenced in a study of blood T cell repertoires in COVID-19. Method: immunoSEQ multiplex PCR; TCRdb's copy keeps in-frame clones and lacks some. The repertoire has tens of thousands of clones, about 82% of them found once; the top ten carry 18%. Sequencing was done on a sample of peripheral blood. These receptors were obtained from a human donor in a cohort sampled during active COVID-19. Each CDR3 is given without its conserved first and last residue. The D gene is left open where the match is weak.

>11|NA|TRBV9
ASSVSSTGELF
>14|TRBD2|TRBV7-2
ASSLRLAGVQETQY
>12|NA|TRBV7-9
ASSFHRNTGELF
>14|NA|TRBV20-1
SASPLGAVANYGYT
>15|TRBD2|TRBV5-6
ASSLDLAGGLTDTQY
>10|NA|TRBV6-2/TRBV6-3
ASSYPPPGQY
>13|TRBD1|TRBV29-1
SVETRTGVAYGYT
>15|TRBD2|TRBV4-3
ASSQDISASGGGTQY
>12|NA|TRBV3-1/TRBV3-2
ASSQEVGRGEAF
>15|TRBD2|TRBV7-2
ASSSTKRGGSVDTQY
>16|TRBD1|TRBV7-8
ASSLSGRGQGGKNIQY
>13|NA|TRBV4-3
ASSQEGGGMETQY
>13|TRBD1|TRBV7-8
ASSSSGGRGETQY
>14|TRBD1|TRBV25-1
ASSETGGRSTDTQY
>15|TRBD1|TRBV4-1
ASSLGQGQVGAGELF
>13|NA|TRBV18
ASSPSEGKWYGYT
>12|NA|TRBV4-2
ASSHDRWPYEQY
>14|TRBD2|TRBV24-1
ATSDRGAGYYNEQF
>13|TRBD1|TRBV7-2
ASSLAAGGASEAF
>14|NA|TRBV9
ASSVVGIPTYNEQF
>14|NA|TRBV4-2
ASSPSKQERKDTQY
>13|TRBD1|TRBV10-2
ASSMGQGSLYGYT
>16|TRBD2|TRBV4-1
ASSQDPPAGANTGELF
>13|TRBD1|TRBV5-8
ASSLRTGGVETQY
>11|NA|TRBV6-5
ASRVDRNTEAF
>10|NA|TRBV6-5
ASRGGKGGYT
>13|NA|TRBV6-2/TRBV6-3
ASSSSRGSIYGYT
>14|TRBD1|TRBV4-2
ASSQDRERGREKLF
>13|NA|TRBV19
ASSIVMGSIPGYT
>13|NA|TRBV9
ASSTGTGGNSPLH
>12|TRBD1|TRBV7-2
ASSGQGGFEKLF
>12|TRBD1|TRBV7-8
ASSRGQGSEGYT
>10|NA|TRBV12-3/TRBV12-4
ASSREGHGYT
>11|NA|TRBV7-3
ASSRGRETPLH
>14|NA|TRBV14
ASRQVGGGAAGGYT
>13|NA|TRBV5-4
ASSLDRGYTDTQY
>11|NA|TRBV10-3
AIRKGVGTEAF